A selection of T cell receptor beta chains follows, all from one sample in a study of blood T cell repertoires in COVID-19. Profiled with immunoSEQ multiplex PCR; TCRdb holds only in-frame clones, not every one. The sample holds 150,000 to 200,000 clones, under 85% seen once. The specimen sequenced was peripheral blood. The receptor set was obtained from a man between 65 and 85 years old who had recovered from COVID-19. Each CDR3 is given with its conserved first and last residue. A D gene is named only where the DNA matches it firmly. Expanded clones are given a class, and other clones once, few, many or no size at all.

d_gene | abundance | j_gene | v_gene | CDR3nt | CDR3aa
TRBD2 | NA | TRBJ2-3 | TRBV6-6 | TGTGCCAGCAGGGGACTAGCGGGGGATACGCAGTATTTT | CASRGLAGDTQYF
TRBD2 | NA | TRBJ2-3 | TRBV7-2 | TGTGCCAGCAGCACAGGACTAGCGGTCGATACGCAGTATTTT | CASSTGLAVDTQYF
TRBD2 | NA | TRBJ2-7 | TRBV11-3 | TGTGCCAGCAGCTTAGGGACTAGCGGCGACGAGCAGTACTTC | CASSLGTSGDEQYF
NA | NA | TRBJ1-6 | TRBV11-2 | TGTGCCAGCAGCTTAGAGTCAGTCACCTATAATTCACCCCTCCACTTT | CASSLESVTYNSPLHF
TRBD1 | NA | TRBJ1-6 | TRBV28 | TGTGCCAGCAGTTTCCCCGACAGGGGGAATTCACCCCTCCACTTT | CASSFPDRGNSPLHF
NA | NA | TRBJ2-3 | TRBV19 | TGTGCCAGTAGTACTTCGACTTTTACGCAGTATTTT | CASSTSTFTQYF
TRBD1 | NA | TRBJ2-6 | TRBV7-9 | TGTGCCAGCAGCTTTACAGGGGGCTCTGGGGCCAACGTCCTGACTTTC | CASSFTGGSGANVLTF
NA | NA | TRBJ1-2 | TRBV6-4 | TGTGCCAGCAGTCCGGAGGGCGGGTCCTATGGCTACACCTTC | CASSPEGGSYGYTF
NA | NA | TRBJ2-3 | TRBV15 | TGTGCCACCAGCAGAGTTGCGGGACTCCTAGATACGCAGTATTTT | CATSRVAGLLDTQYF
NA | few | TRBJ1-3 | TRBV5-5 | TGTGCCAGCAGCTTCCTAGGTATCGAGGGCTCTGGAAACACCATATATTTT | CASSFLGIEGSGNTIYF
NA | NA | TRBJ1-1 | TRBV12-3/TRBV12-4 | TGTGCCAGCACCTTCCACGGAGGGACTGAAGCTTTCTTT | CASTFHGGTEAFF
NA | few | TRBJ2-1 | TRBV29-1 | TGCAGCGTTGGGCTTAGCAGCCACAATGAGCAGTTCTTC | CSVGLSSHNEQFF
NA | NA | TRBJ1-5 | TRBV19 | TGTGCCAGTAGTATACAGGGGCCGGCCAATCAGCCCCAGCATTTT | CASSIQGPANQPQHF
TRBD2 | NA | TRBJ2-3 | TRBV27 | TGTGCCAGCAGTTTACCAGCGGGAGGGACAGATACGCAGTATTTT | CASSLPAGGTDTQYF
TRBD2 | NA | TRBJ2-1 | TRBV7-9 | TGTGCCAGCAGCTTAGGGGCTAGCGGGACCCTATACAATGAGCAGTTCTTC | CASSLGASGTLYNEQFF
TRBD1 | NA | TRBJ2-5 | TRBV4-3 | TGCGCCAGCAGCGGGACAGTACAAGAGACCCAGTACTTC | CASSGTVQETQYF
TRBD1 | NA | TRBJ2-1 | TRBV29-1 | TGCAGCGTTGAAGAGGACAGGGGGAGCTCCTACAATGAGCAGTTCTTC | CSVEEDRGSSYNEQFF
NA | NA | TRBJ2-7 | TRBV6-6 | TGTGCCAGCAGTTACGATCGGGCCTACGAGCAGTACTTC | CASSYDRAYEQYF
TRBD1 | NA | TRBJ1-6 | TRBV4-2 | TGTGCCAGCAGCCAAGAGGCGGGAACAGGGGGCTCTTATAATTCACCCCTCCACTTT | CASSQEAGTGGSYNSPLHF
NA | few | TRBJ2-4 | TRBV1 | TGCACCAGCAGCCACGACAGGGGGCGCGCCAAAAACATTCAGTACTTC | CTSSHDRGRAKNIQYF
NA | NA | TRBJ2-7 | TRBV7-9 | TGTGCCAGCAGCTTAGATTCGAGCGTCGGCGAGCAGTACTTC | CASSLDSSVGEQYF
TRBD2 | few | TRBJ2-3 | TRBV29-1 | TGCAGCGTTGGCGGGACTAGGAATACGCAGTATTTT | CSVGGTRNTQYF
NA | few | TRBJ2-1 | TRBV4-3 | TGCGCCAGCAGCCAAGAGGGGGCAGGGAGGGTCAATGAGCAGTTCTTC | CASSQEGAGRVNEQFF
NA | NA | TRBJ2-5 | TRBV18 | TGTGCCAGCTCACCAAATCTTATCGAGACCCAGTACTTC | CASSPNLIETQYF
NA | NA | TRBJ1-1 | TRBV28 | TGTGCCAGCAGTCTCCGAGCTGAAGCTTTCTTT | CASSLRAEAFF
TRBD1 | NA | TRBJ1-2 | TRBV29-1 | TGCAGTGCTACAGGGGCAGTTAACTATGGCTACACCTTC | CSATGAVNYGYTF
TRBD1 | NA | TRBJ1-5 | TRBV9 | TGTGCCAGCAGCCCCGATGGACAGGGGGCGGGTCAGCCCCAGCATTTT | CASSPDGQGAGQPQHF
NA | NA | TRBJ2-7 | TRBV6-2/TRBV6-3 | TGTGCCAGCAGTTACTCGCTCGGGACATTGACCTACGAGCAGTACTTC | CASSYSLGTLTYEQYF
NA | NA | TRBJ1-5 | TRBV7-2 | TGTGCCAGCAGCTTAGGAGGCGGAGGGGGCAATCAGCCCCAGCATTTT | CASSLGGGGGNQPQHF
NA | once | TRBJ1-1 | TRBV7-3 | TGTGCCAGCAGCCGGGGGGGCGCGACTGAAGCTTTCTTT | CASSRGGATEAFF
TRBD1 | NA | TRBJ2-3 | TRBV5-1 | TGCGCCAGCAGCCCGGGACAGCCTAGCACAGATACGCAGTATTTT | CASSPGQPSTDTQYF
NA | NA | TRBJ2-7 | TRBV2 | TGTGCCAGCAGTGTGACAGCCACCTACGAGCAGTACTTC | CASSVTATYEQYF
NA | NA | TRBJ2-2 | TRBV4-3 | TGCGCCAGCAGCCAAGAGAGGGCATACACCGGGGAGCTGTTTTTT | CASSQERAYTGELFF
NA | NA | TRBJ1-1 | TRBV29-1 | TGCAGCGTTGAAGTGGGGCCACGCACTGAAGCTTTCTTT | CSVEVGPRTEAFF
NA | NA | TRBJ2-7 | TRBV6-5 | TGTGCCAGCACCCCGGAGGGCCGGGTGTACGAGCAGTACTTC | CASTPEGRVYEQYF
TRBD1 | once | TRBJ2-1 | TRBV20-1 | TGCAGTGCTAGTGCAGACCCAGGGGGCAATGAGCAGTTCTTC | CSASADPGGNEQFF
NA | once | TRBJ2-5 | TRBV29-1 | TGCAGCGTTGCTAGAGTACCGGGATGGGAGACCCAGTACTTC | CSVARVPGWETQYF
NA | NA | TRBJ2-7 | TRBV7-9 | TGTGCCAGCAGCCCCAGGGGGGAGTTATACGAGCAGTACTTC | CASSPRGELYEQYF
TRBD1 | NA | TRBJ1-6 | TRBV5-4 | TGTGCCAGCAGCTCGAATACAGGGGTCAATTCACCCCTCCACTTT | CASSSNTGVNSPLHF
TRBD1 | NA | TRBJ2-2 | TRBV28 | TGTGCCAGCGCCTGGGGACAGGGGAACACCGGGGAGCTGTTTTTT | CASAWGQGNTGELFF
NA | NA | TRBJ2-5 | TRBV9 | TGTGCCAGCACCGTCGGTGGGGCATCTCAAGAGACCCAGTACTTC | CASTVGGASQETQYF
TRBD1 | NA | TRBJ1-4 | TRBV6-5 | TGTGCCAGCAGCCAAGGACAGGCTGACAATGAAAAACTGTTTTTT | CASSQGQADNEKLFF
TRBD2 | NA | TRBJ2-1 | TRBV7-7 | TGTGCTAGCAGCCCCCGGACTAGCGGGAGCGATGAGCAGTTCTTC | CASSPRTSGSDEQFF
TRBD1 | NA | TRBJ2-3 | TRBV3-1/TRBV3-2 | TGTGCCAGCAGCCAGCGGACAGGGTCTTCCACAGATACGCAGTATTTT | CASSQRTGSSTDTQYF
TRBD1 | NA | TRBJ1-1 | TRBV19 | TGTGCCAGTAGCGAGACAGGGAGCATGAACACTGAAGCTTTCTTT | CASSETGSMNTEAFF
NA | NA | TRBJ2-7 | TRBV5-1 | TGCGCCAGCAGTTCTTCCTACGAGCAGTACTTC | CASSSSYEQYF
TRBD1 | NA | TRBJ2-7 | TRBV10-1 | TGCGCCAGCAGTTCGCAGGGGGCGGACGAGCAGTACTTC | CASSSQGADEQYF
TRBD2 | NA | TRBJ2-7 | TRBV14 | TGTGCCAGCAGCCAGACCGGGACTAGCGGAGCCTACGAGCAGTACTTC | CASSQTGTSGAYEQYF
TRBD2 | few | TRBJ2-7 | TRBV7-9 | TGTGCCAGCAGCTTAGCGGCTCGCGGGAGCCACGAGCAGTACTTC | CASSLAARGSHEQYF
TRBD1 | NA | TRBJ1-1 | TRBV3-1/TRBV3-2 | TGTGCCAGCAGCCTCCGACTTGACAGGGTGATAGGGGCTTTCTTT | CASSLRLDRVIGAFF
TRBD2 | NA | TRBJ2-5 | TRBV5-1 | TGCGCCAGCAGCTTGGATAGGACTAGCTACCAAGAGACCCAGTACTTC | CASSLDRTSYQETQYF
TRBD1 | few | TRBJ1-4 | TRBV6-5 | TGTGCCAGCACCGGACAGGGCAATAGGCATGAAAAACTGTTTTTT | CASTGQGNRHEKLFF
TRBD2 | once | TRBJ2-7 | TRBV7-6 | TGTGCCAGCAGCCCCCGGACTAGCGGTACCTACGAGCAGTACTTC | CASSPRTSGTYEQYF
NA | NA | TRBJ2-2 | TRBV28 | TGTGCCAGCAGTTTCCGCCCCCGGGGTCAAAACGGGGAGCTGTTTTTT | CASSFRPRGQNGELFF
NA | NA | TRBJ1-5 | TRBV28 | TGTGCCAGCAGTTTGGGCGGGGGCCGCAATCAGCCCCAGCATTTT | CASSLGGGRNQPQHF